This T cell receptor (beta chain) was observed in a study of CD8 T cells in ankylosing spondylitis (dated by TCRdb to 2016 to 2017). Background for the entire study: T cell receptor beta repertoires were profiled in healthy donors and ankylosing spondylitis patients so that disease-linked TCR variants could be found. In total, the full study cohort was made up of 108 healthy donors and roughly 27 ankylosing spondylitis patients. Samples of peripheral blood were taken, and for ankylosing spondylitis patients, synovial fluid was collected as well.

This clonotype was observed at least ten times. The clone's antigen remains unknown. Base qualities are not at hand, and no much larger clone is one base apart. General conclusions and limits of the study: According to the report, matched synovial fluid samples from ankylosing spondylitis patients were significantly enriched for the disease-linked clones. A TCR beta motif made up of several highly homologous amino acid variants appeared to be characteristic of blood from ankylosing spondylitis patients. Some motif variants had previously been reported in the synovial fluid and blood of reactive arthritis patients, which suggests shared mechanisms of disease initiation. The disease-linked clones had a CD8+ phenotype and were found at relatively low frequencies in peripheral blood.

The cysteine opens and the phenylalanine closes a CDR3 of 14 amino acids. Only the CDR3 portion is preserved as DNA: 42 bases, with reading frame beginning at the first base. According to the germline V gene (reference sequence), CDR1 reads DFQATT and CDR2 reads SNEGSKA. The V and J ends are trimmed by 4 bases and 5 bases, leaving 14 bases between them. The listed sequencing device is Illumina HiSeq 2500. Quantitative 5'-RACE with molecular barcodes was used to prepare TCR beta libraries. On the study's bioinformatics: To identify disease-linked TCR variants, a new computational method was used, one built on a probabilistic model of VDJ rearrangement. TCRdb handled the public reads itself, with Q25 trimming in fastp and clone calling in MiXCR, and kept productive beta chains. Duplicate CDR3 protein sequences are folded into a single record with the most common DNA and genes. The V and J calls and clone size are TCRdb's, not the authors'. The sample table lists about 240,000 distinct CDR3 sequences, around 10% of them with a count of one. The ten largest clones capture under 7% of the sample.

This chain joins TRBV20-1 to TRBJ1-4; the D gene assignment is ambiguous. The clonotype comes from a male donor with ankylosing spondylitis or in good health (not recorded which). The sequencing sample was made of blood, either unsorted or a sorted T cell fraction (not recorded which). CDR3 loop: CSANPSLVNEKLFF. The sequenced DNA is TGCAGTGCTAACCCCAGTTTAGTGAATGAAAAACTGTTTTTT.